Listed below are T cell receptor beta chains from one sample, sequenced in a study of T cells in tumors after PD-1 blockade. Clones were read by immunoSEQ multiplex PCR, and TCRdb kept only the in-frame ones, dropping some. The table shows some 66,000 clones, with roughly 70% occurring only once. This specimen consisted of PBMCs, obtained after anti-PD-1 treatment. The receptors were sampled from a human donor with basal cell carcinoma. Both conserved end residues are trimmed from each CDR3. The order of the fields is V gene, J gene, CDR3 protein.

TRBV9,TRBJ1-2,ASSFSPAQRDGYT
TRBV30,TRBJ1-5,AWSAWTGSNQPQH
TRBV5-1,TRBJ2-5,ASRGEGTRQETQY
TRBV2,TRBJ1-5,ASRDGLSNQPQH
TRBV19,TRBJ1-6,ASSIERTGDSPLH
TRBV19,TRBJ2-3,ASKMSGRGIGGGRDTQY
TRBV11-3,TRBJ2-1,ASSPSPDHNEQF
TRBV6-5,TRBJ1-1,ASSQDILRNTEAF
TRBV30,TRBJ1-2,AWRGWGYT
TRBV3-1/TRBV3-2,TRBJ1-5,ASSQGLGDRDQPQH
TRBV7-9,TRBJ2-1,ASSPFTTGKAPYNEQF
TRBV10-3,TRBJ2-3,AISESEGTDTQY